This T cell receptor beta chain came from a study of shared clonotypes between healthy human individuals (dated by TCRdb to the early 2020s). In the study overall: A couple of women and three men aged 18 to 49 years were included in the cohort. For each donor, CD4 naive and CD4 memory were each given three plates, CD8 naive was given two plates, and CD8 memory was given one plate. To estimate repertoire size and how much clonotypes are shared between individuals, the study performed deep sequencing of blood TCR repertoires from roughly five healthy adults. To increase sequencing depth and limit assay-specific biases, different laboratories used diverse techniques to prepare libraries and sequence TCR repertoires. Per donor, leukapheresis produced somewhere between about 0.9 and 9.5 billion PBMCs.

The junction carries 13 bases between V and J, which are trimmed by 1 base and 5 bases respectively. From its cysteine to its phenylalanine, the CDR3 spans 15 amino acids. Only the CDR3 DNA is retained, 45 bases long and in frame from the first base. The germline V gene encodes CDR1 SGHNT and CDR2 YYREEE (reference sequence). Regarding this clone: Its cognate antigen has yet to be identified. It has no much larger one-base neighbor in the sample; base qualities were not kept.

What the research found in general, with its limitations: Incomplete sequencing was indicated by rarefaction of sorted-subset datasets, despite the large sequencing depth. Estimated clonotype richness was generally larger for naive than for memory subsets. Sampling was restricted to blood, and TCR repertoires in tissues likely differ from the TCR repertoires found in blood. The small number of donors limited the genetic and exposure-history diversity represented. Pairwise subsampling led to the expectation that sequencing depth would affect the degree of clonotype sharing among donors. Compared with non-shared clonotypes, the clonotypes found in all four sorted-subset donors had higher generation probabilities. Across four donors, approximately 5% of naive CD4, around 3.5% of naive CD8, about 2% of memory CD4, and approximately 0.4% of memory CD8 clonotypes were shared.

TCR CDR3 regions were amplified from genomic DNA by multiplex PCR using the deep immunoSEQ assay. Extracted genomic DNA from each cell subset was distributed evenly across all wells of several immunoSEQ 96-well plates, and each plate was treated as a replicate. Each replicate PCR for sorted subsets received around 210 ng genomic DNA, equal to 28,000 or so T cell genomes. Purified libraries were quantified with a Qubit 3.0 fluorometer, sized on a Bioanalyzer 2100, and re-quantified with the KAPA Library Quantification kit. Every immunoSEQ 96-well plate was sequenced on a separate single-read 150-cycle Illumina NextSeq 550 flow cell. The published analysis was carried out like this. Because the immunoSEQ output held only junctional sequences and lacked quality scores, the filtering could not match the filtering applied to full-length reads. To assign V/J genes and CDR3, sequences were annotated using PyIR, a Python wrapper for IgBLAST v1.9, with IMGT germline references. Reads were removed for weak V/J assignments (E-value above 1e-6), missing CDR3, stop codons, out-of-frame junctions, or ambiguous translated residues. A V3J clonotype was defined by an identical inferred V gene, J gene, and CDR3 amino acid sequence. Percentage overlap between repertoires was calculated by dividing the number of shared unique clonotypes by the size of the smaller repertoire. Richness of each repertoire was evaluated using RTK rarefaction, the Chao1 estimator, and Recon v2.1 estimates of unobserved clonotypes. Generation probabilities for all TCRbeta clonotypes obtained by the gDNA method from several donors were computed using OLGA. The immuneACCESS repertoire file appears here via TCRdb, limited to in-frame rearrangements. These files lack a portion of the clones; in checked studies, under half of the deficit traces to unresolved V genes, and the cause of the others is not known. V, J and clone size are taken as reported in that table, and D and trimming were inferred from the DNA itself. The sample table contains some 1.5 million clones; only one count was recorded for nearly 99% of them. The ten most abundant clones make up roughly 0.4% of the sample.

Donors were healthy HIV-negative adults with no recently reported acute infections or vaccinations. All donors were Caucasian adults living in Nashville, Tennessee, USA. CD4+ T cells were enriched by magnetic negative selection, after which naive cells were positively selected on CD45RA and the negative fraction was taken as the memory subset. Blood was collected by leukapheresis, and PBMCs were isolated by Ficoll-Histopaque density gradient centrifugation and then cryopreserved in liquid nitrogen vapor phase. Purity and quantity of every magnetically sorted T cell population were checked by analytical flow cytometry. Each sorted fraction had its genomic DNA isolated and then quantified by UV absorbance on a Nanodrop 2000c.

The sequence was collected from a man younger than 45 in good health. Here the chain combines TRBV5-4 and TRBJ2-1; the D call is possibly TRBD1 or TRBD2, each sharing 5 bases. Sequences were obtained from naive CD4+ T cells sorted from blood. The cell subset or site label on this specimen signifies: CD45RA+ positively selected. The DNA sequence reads TGTGCCAGCAGCTTGAACGCAGGGACCAACAATGAGCAGTTCTTC. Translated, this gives CASSLNAGTNNEQFF.